One and the same sample provided the 17 T cell receptor beta chains below, sequenced in a study of long-term antiretroviral therapy in people with HIV. The run of the v3.0 immunoSEQ assay was at survey level. TCRdb's copy holds only in-frame clones and misses some; the assay was immunoSEQ multiplex PCR. The sample holds 10,000 to 15,000 clones; about 85% are singletons and the top ten take around 23%. The source was unsorted PBMCs, collected 2.1 years after starting antiretroviral therapy. These receptor sequences come from a woman in her forties with HIV.

This clone came up a few times. The V and J genes are TRBV30 and TRBJ1-2; D is uncertain. The CDR3 is made up of 11 amino acids. Germline values: CDR1 GTSNPN, CDR2 SVGIG (reference sequence). V was cut by 7 bases and J by 8 bases, with 14 bases left in between. CDR3 coding DNA: TGTGCCTTATCCCCCCCGGGGGGCTACACCTTC. It translates to CALSPPGGYTF.

This chain links TRBV28 with TRBJ1-4; the D is unclear. V lost 4 bases and J lost 8, with 5 bases in between. The CDR3 has 11 amino acids. Germline V gene data show CDR1 as MDHEN and CDR2 as SYDVKM. The CDR3 bases are TGTGCCAGCAGTTACGGGGAAAAACTGTTTTTT. It translates to CASSYGEKLFF.

The CDR3 protein is CASSPSGQGTPPLHF. CDR3 DNA: TGTGCCAGCAGCCCCAGCGGACAGGGGACGCCACCCCTCCACTTT. The J gene is TRBJ1-6, the V gene TRBV7-9; 9 bases align to TRBD1. Looked up from germline, CDR1 is SEHNR and CDR2 is FQNEAQ (reference sequence). The CDR3 sequence is 15 residues long. V lost 5 bases and J lost 11; bases outside the gene matches: 10.

V gene TRBV6-5 combines with J gene TRBJ1-2, with D maybe TRBD1 (6 bases). Between the trimmed V and J ends, which lost 8 bases and 2 bases, there was a span of 15 bases. The CDR3 totals 14 residues. The germline CDR1 and CDR2 sequences are MNHEY and SVGAGI. CDR3 in DNA: TGTGCCAGCGCGAGAGGGGGTGAGAACTATGGCTACACCTTC. It specifies CASARGGENYGYTF.

This clone was seen just once. The chain has TRBV18 and TRBJ2-3, with D perhaps TRBD1 (6 bases). Germline lookup yields CDR1 KGHSH and CDR2 LQKENI. The ends were cut back, 6 bases at V and 0 bases at J, with 22 bases in the middle. This CDR3 region has 18 residues. CDR3 sequence (DNA): TGTGCCAGCTCCCCTCAACCCCGAGGGGGTCCTAGCACAGATACGCAGTATTTT. Encoded protein: CASSPQPRGGPSTDTQYF.

In its sample, this clone was seen once. The rearrangement uses TRBV14 and TRBJ1-2; 9 nucleotides align to TRBD1. From germline, CDR1 is SGHDN and CDR2 FVKESK. V trimming: 3 bases; J trimming: 4 bases; junction bases outside the gene matches: 3. This CDR3 region has 14 residues. The CDR3 DNA is TGTGCCAGCAGCCATACAGGGGGCGGCTATGGCTACACCTTC. It encodes CASSHTGGGYGYTF.

The chain has TRBV18 and TRBJ2-3; no definite D call. Germline-derived CDR1 and CDR2 are KGHSH and LQKENI. This CDR3 has 14 residues. V lost 1 base and J lost 2, with 7 bases in between. CDR3 sequence: CASSPRGYTDTQYF. The CDR3 nucleotides read TGTGCCAGCTCACCACGGGGTTACACAGATACGCAGTATTTT.

This CDR3 reads CASSEDPGSNYGYTF. In nucleotides, the CDR3 is TGTGCCAGCAGTGAAGATCCCGGGAGTAACTATGGCTACACCTTC. The V and J genes are TRBV2 and TRBJ1-2; D gene ambiguous. V lost 1 base to trimming and J lost 1 base, with 10 bases between them. Germline CDR1 SNHLY, CDR2 FYNNEI. The CDR3 contains 15 residues.

This chain connects TRBV6-5 to TRBJ2-7, with D perhaps TRBD1 (6 bases). From germline, CDR1 is MNHEY and CDR2 SVGAGI. The CDR3 sequence is 15 residues long. V was cut by 6 bases and J by 3 bases, with 18 bases left in between. The CDR3 sequence is CASRLIGQLFYEQYF. For the CDR3, the DNA is TGTGCCAGCAGACTCATCGGACAGCTTTTCTACGAGCAGTACTTC.

The chain uses TRBV6-6 and TRBJ1-5; no clear D gene. V lost 1 base and J lost 2, with 3 bases in between. CDR1 is MNHNY and CDR2 is SVGAGI in the germline V gene (reference sequence). There are 13 residues in the CDR3. The CDR3 protein is CASSYWGNQPQHF. CDR3 in DNA: TGTGCCAGCAGTTACTGGGGCAATCAGCCCCAGCATTTT.

The CDR3 reads CASSGGQGLSTDTQYF. The CDR3 bases are TGCGCCAGCAGTGGGGGACAGGGCCTTAGCACAGATACGCAGTATTTT. This rearrangement joins TRBV10-1 to TRBJ2-3, with 9 bases aligning to TRBD1. CDR1 WNHNN and CDR2 SYGVQD come from the germline V gene (reference sequence). This CDR3 is 16 amino acids long. The V segment lost 4 bases and the J segment 0 bases; nucleotides outside the gene matches: 5.

The chain employs TRBV19 and TRBJ1-4; D may be TRBD1 (5 bases). Trimming cost V 7 bases and J 3 bases, with 24 bases left between them. Germline V gene sequence: CDR1 LNHDA, CDR2 SQIVND (reference sequence). There are 18 residues in the CDR3. The CDR3 region is CASMPQGGSSLANEKLFF. The CDR3 nucleotides read TGTGCCAGTATGCCTCAGGGAGGTAGTTCCCTTGCTAATGAAAAACTGTTTTTT.

V is TRBV7-2 and J is TRBJ1-1; maybe TRBD1 (5 bases). V was pared by 6 bases and J by 0 bases, with 8 bases between. The length of the CDR3 is 13 residues. CDR1 is SGHTA and CDR2 is FQGNSA in the germline V gene. The CDR3 loop is CASRWGMNTEAFF. The CDR3 DNA sequence: TGTGCCAGCAGATGGGGGATGAACACTGAAGCTTTCTTT.

J is TRBJ2-3 and V is TRBV7-9; tentative D call: TRBD1 (5 bases). V was clipped by 2 bases and J by 3 bases, with 6 bases between them. There are 13 residues in the CDR3. CDR1 is SEHNR and CDR2 is FQNEAQ in the germline V gene (reference sequence). CDR3 sequence: CASSLQGTDTQYF. DNA of the CDR3: TGTGCCAGCAGCTTACAGGGTACAGATACGCAGTATTTT.

The V and J genes are TRBV6-1 and TRBJ1-4; D call uncertain. The V and J ends lost 2 bases and 4 bases respectively, with 11 bases between them. The CDR3 covers 15 residues. Germline CDR1 and CDR2: MNHNS and SASEGT. The CDR3 reads CASSEIGGRNEKLFF. The CDR3 DNA follows: TGTGCCAGCAGTGAAATCGGAGGGCGTAATGAAAAACTGTTTTTT.

V gene TRBV21-1 combines with J gene TRBJ2-1. TRBV21-1 is listed as a pseudogene. CDR3 length: 15 amino acids. CDR3 in amino acids: CASSKGYKGLNEQFF. The CDR3, as DNA: TGTGCCAGCAGCAAAGGGTACAAGGGCCTCAATGAGCAGTTCTTC.

A few counts support this clone. The chain uses TRBV6-6 and TRBJ2-7, with D unclear. In germline, CDR1 is MNHNY, CDR2 SVGAGI (reference sequence). CDR3 size: 15 residues. The germline V and J ends were trimmed by 2 bases and 0 bases, with 11 bases remaining between them. For the CDR3, the DNA is TGTGCCAGCAGTTACCAGACGGAAAGCTCCTACGAGCAGTACTTC. This codes for CASSYQTESSYEQYF.